This T cell receptor (beta chain) was retrieved from a study of shared clonotypes between healthy human individuals. Sequencing used immunoSEQ multiplex PCR; TCRdb keeps in-frame clones, though not all of them. The sample has about 2 million clones; 95% are singletons. Donors, healthy HIV-negative adults, lacked recent acute infections or vaccinations. About this clone itself: Its matching antigen is unknown.

Per the germline V gene, CDR1 is SGHKS and CDR2 is YYEKEE (reference sequence). Trimming left V 4 bases short and J 2 bases short, with 10 bases between. CDR3 length equals 13 residues. Study-level results: Incomplete sequencing of sorted subsets was indicated by rarefaction despite large depth.

The TCR sequence derives from a man younger than 35 in good health. This chain joins TRBV5-5 and TRBJ2-7; D is perhaps TRBD2 (6 bases). The specimen sequenced was naive CD4+ T cells sorted from blood. The subset was: CD45RA+ positively selected. For the CDR3, the DNA is TGTGCCAGCAGCGCCGGGGGACCCTACGAGCAGTACTTC. This translates into CASSAGGPYEQYF.